The 10 T cell receptor beta chains in this list originate from one sample, sequenced in a study of cytomegalovirus exposure and HLA in healthy donors. In the PCR, 60 Vbeta and 13 Jbeta primers were used. The method was immunoSEQ multiplex PCR; TCRdb's version includes in-frame clones alone and lacks a portion of them. The sample records about 140,000 clones, roughly 80% being singletons. The sample was PBMCs. Receptors originate from a woman between 50 and 59 years old in good health and CMV-seronegative.

This clone was seen a handful of times. The chain links TRBV28 to TRBJ1-3; D perhaps matches TRBD1 (5 bases). CDR1 is MDHEN, CDR2 SYDVKM, per germline. This CDR3 is built from 15 residues. V dropped 1 base and J dropped 2 bases, with 9 bases sitting between them. CDR3 protein: CASSLSQGTGNTIYF. The CDR3 DNA reads as TGTGCCAGCAGTTTATCGCAGGGAACTGGAAACACCATATATTTT. Variable domain in full (rest from reference TRBV28 and TRBJ1-3): DVKVTQSSRYLVKRTGEKVFLECVQDMDHENMFWYRQDPGLGLRLIYFSYDVKMKEKGDIPEGYSVSREKKERFSLILESASTNQTSMYLCASSLSQGTGNTIYFGEGSWLTVV.

The chain links TRBV12-1 to TRBJ1-6; TRBD1 is the table's D call, not checked against the DNA. TRBV12-1 is tagged as a pseudogene. CDR3 length: 14 amino acids. The CDR3 here is CASSFRDRGIPLHF. DNA of the CDR3: TGTGCCAGCAGCTTCCGGGACAGGGGAATTCCCCTCCACTTT.

This clone was observed a few times. The chain joins TRBV29-1 to TRBJ1-1, with D hard to call. The CDR3 spans 13 residues. Germline V CDR1 and CDR2: SQVTM, ANQGSEA. V was cut by 0 bases and J by 0 bases, with 5 bases left in between. The chain's CDR3 is CSVEDAVNTEAFF. CDR3 in DNA: TGCAGCGTTGAAGATGCAGTGAACACTGAAGCTTTCTTT.

This chain uses TRBV28 with TRBJ1-6, with D tentatively TRBD1 (5 bases). Per germline, CDR1 MDHEN and CDR2 SYDVKM. Trimming stripped 6 bases from V and 7 bases from J, with 7 bases between. CDR3 length: 12 residues. The CDR3 is CASSDSNSPLHF. For the CDR3, the DNA is TGTGCCAGCAGCGACAGCAATTCACCCCTCCACTTT.

The J gene is TRBJ2-1, the V gene TRBV7-9, with a tentative D call TRBD1 (6 bases). From germline, CDR1 is SEHNR and CDR2 FQNEAQ (reference sequence). The CDR3 loop spans 11 amino acids. The germline V and J ends were trimmed by 3 bases and 13 bases, with 10 bases remaining between them. This chain's CDR3 is CASSFGTLQFF. In DNA, the CDR3 is TGTGCCAGCAGCTTTGGGACACTCCAGTTCTTC.

The J gene is TRBJ2-1, the V gene TRBV7-2; TRBD2 might be the D (7 bases). Trimming cost V 5 bases and J 7 bases, with 24 bases left between them. This CDR3 region has 17 residues. Germline CDR1 reads SGHTA; CDR2 reads FQGNSA. CDR3 sequence (DNA): TGTGCCAGCAGCCTAGAAGGGGGGGCTAGAACGGGGAATGAGCAGTTCTTC. Its translation: CASSLEGGARTGNEQFF.

The chain employs TRBV6-5 and TRBJ2-5, with D possibly matching TRBD2 (6 bases). CDR1 and CDR2 (germline): MNHEY, SVGAGI. Trimming took off 0 bases at V and 2 bases at J, with 13 bases between the two ends. The CDR3 extends over 16 amino acids. CDR3 protein: CASSYSFAGGQETQYF. The CDR3, as DNA: TGTGCCAGCAGTTACTCTTTTGCCGGGGGACAAGAGACCCAGTACTTC.

The genes are TRBV6-1 and TRBJ2-7; no clear D gene. CDR1 is MNHNS, CDR2 SASEGT, per germline. Trimming left V 4 bases short and J 2 bases short, with 6 bases between. The CDR3 loop spans 12 amino acids. The CDR3 bases are TGTGCCAGCAGTGTGGAGACCTACGAGCAGTACTTC. Amino acids: CASSVETYEQYF.

This clone was seen a handful of times. The J gene is TRBJ1-1, the V gene TRBV4-1, with TRBD1 as a possible D gene (5 bases). Germline assignment: CDR1 MGHRA and CDR2 YSYEKL. The CDR3 contains 15 residues. V lost 4 bases and J 0 bases, leaving 12 bases between the germline ends. For the CDR3, the DNA is TGCGCCAGCAGCCGACAGTCGCCCTTGAACACTGAAGCTTTCTTT. This translates into CASSRQSPLNTEAFF.

V usage is TRBV7-2 and J usage is TRBJ2-1; TRBD2 is a possible D gene (7 bases). The V and J ends lost 4 bases and 5 bases respectively, with 15 bases between them. Germline loops: CDR1 SGHTA, CDR2 FQGNSA. This CDR3 is 15 amino acids long. The CDR3 here is CASSSRGGGDNEQFF. The CDR3 region has the DNA TGTGCCAGCAGCTCGAGAGGGGGGGGCGACAATGAGCAGTTCTTC.